The 20 T cell receptor beta chains reported below all come from one sample, sequenced in a study of blood T cell repertoires in COVID-19. The assay was immunoSEQ multiplex PCR, and TCRdb's table has in-frame clones only and misses some. Of over 15,000 clones listed, approximately 89% were seen once; the top ten hold 12%. The material sequenced was peripheral blood. These receptors were taken from a human donor in a cohort sampled during active COVID-19.

The chain links TRBV7-2 to TRBJ2-7; D may be TRBD1 (6 bases). V was shortened by 4 bases and J by 3 bases, with 16 bases between the two germline ends. Looked up from germline, CDR1 is SGHTA and CDR2 is FQGNSA. The CDR3 consists of 15 residues. The DNA for the CDR3 is TGTGCCAGCAGCTCCCAGACAGGACTCCTCTACGAGCAGTACTTC. Its protein product is CASSSQTGLLYEQYF.

The chain carries TRBV28 and TRBJ2-1; 9 nucleotides line up with TRBD2. The trim removed 3 bases at V and 8 bases at J, leaving 17 bases unmatched. Germline V CDR1 and CDR2: MDHEN, SYDVKM. The CDR3 spans 18 residues. The chain's CDR3 is CASSFPSLASGVVDEQFF. The CDR3, as DNA: TGTGCCAGCAGTTTCCCTTCGTTGGCTAGCGGGGTGGTGGATGAGCAGTTCTTC.

This sequence joins TRBV7-9 and TRBJ2-7, with 10 bases fitting TRBD2. CDR3 length equals 14 residues. Germline trimming cut 5 bases from V and 3 bases from J; bases unmatched to any gene: 4. Germline lookup yields CDR1 SEHNR and CDR2 FQNEAQ (reference sequence). CDR3 sequence: CASSPLAGLYEQYF. The CDR3 DNA is TGTGCCAGCAGCCCACTAGCGGGGCTCTACGAGCAGTACTTC. Complete variable domain (other parts from reference TRBV7-9 and TRBJ2-7): DTGVSQNPRHKITKRGQNVTFRCDPISEHNRLYWYRQTLGQGPEFLTYFQNEAQLEKSRLLSDRFSAERPKGSFSTLEIQRTEQGDSAMYLCASSPLAGLYEQYFGPGTRLTVT.

V usage is TRBV5-1 and J usage is TRBJ2-7; no reliable D call. Between the trimmed V and J ends, which lost 0 bases and 1 base, there was a span of 5 bases. The V gene's germline CDR1 is SGHRS and CDR2 YFSETQ. The CDR3 is 13 amino acids. The CDR3 sequence is CASSLDRSYEQYF. CDR3 in DNA: TGCGCCAGCAGCTTGGACAGATCCTACGAGCAGTACTTC.

The chain uses TRBV9 and TRBJ2-5; TRBD2 agrees at 8 bases. Germline loops: CDR1 SGDLS, CDR2 YYNGEE. Trimming cost V 0 bases and J 2 bases; bases outside gene matches: 9. The CDR3 is 17 residues long. This CDR3 reads CASSVDGGAIGQETQYF. CDR3 in DNA: TGTGCCAGCAGCGTAGACGGGGGGGCAATTGGACAAGAGACCCAGTACTTC.

The chain links TRBV10-3 to TRBJ1-5, with D perhaps matching TRBD1 (5 bases). Per germline, CDR1 ENHRY and CDR2 SYGVKD. The CDR3 is 16 amino acids. Trimming pared 0 bases from V and 5 bases from J, leaving 14 bases between. The CDR3 sequence: CAISESGGAGYQPQHF. The CDR3 DNA sequence: TGTGCCATCAGTGAGTCAGGAGGGGCAGGTTATCAGCCCCAGCATTTT.

The V call is TRBV14, the J call TRBJ2-1; TRBD2 matches 8 bases. CDR3 length: 16 amino acids. Germline lookup yields CDR1 SGHDN and CDR2 FVKESK. J was trimmed by 10 bases and V by 2 bases; bases with no gene match: 13. The CDR3 DNA reads as TGTGCCAGCAGCCAACGGGCGGGGGGACGTCTACCCGAGCAGTTCTTC. Its translation: CASSQRAGGRLPEQFF.

This chain joins TRBV14 and TRBJ2-1; 15 bases fit TRBD2. V shed 8 bases, J shed 5 bases, and the junction held 16 bases outside the gene matches. Germline values: CDR1 SGHDN, CDR2 FVKESK. This CDR3 is built from 19 residues. CDR3 in DNA: TGTGCCAGCCCGATCCAAAGCGGACTAGCGGGGGGGCTTAACAATGAGCAGTTCTTC. This gives the protein CASPIQSGLAGGLNNEQFF.

The chain joins TRBV7-2 to TRBJ1-2; D call uncertain. Germline V CDR1 and CDR2: SGHTA, FQGNSA. The CDR3 length is 14 residues. Trimming pared 0 bases from V and 6 bases from J, leaving 11 bases between. In nucleotides, the CDR3 is TGTGCCAGCAGCTTAGCGCGAAGGGAGCATGGCTACACCTTC. It encodes CASSLARREHGYTF.

This clone has only one observation. The chain carries TRBV9 and TRBJ1-4; TRBD1 matches at 7 bases. Trimming removed 3 bases from V and 4 bases from J; junction bases left unmatched: 6. CDR3 length: 15 residues. Germline V CDR1 and CDR2: SGDLS, YYNGEE. This CDR3 is CASSATGFINEKLFF. CDR3 in DNA: TGTGCCAGCAGCGCGACAGGGTTTATTAATGAAAAACTGTTTTTT.

V gene TRBV27 combines with J gene TRBJ2-3; TRBD2 matches 8 bases. From germline, CDR1 is MNHEY and CDR2 SMNVEV (reference sequence). J lost 0 bases, V lost 3 bases, and 8 bases had no gene match. The CDR3 runs to 17 residues. CDR3 loop: CASSLRVAGPSTDTQYF. CDR3 bases: TGTGCCAGCAGTTTGAGGGTAGCGGGGCCTAGCACAGATACGCAGTATTTT.

This chain joins TRBV5-1 and TRBJ2-1, with 7 bases fitting TRBD1. The germline V gene encodes CDR1 SGHRS and CDR2 YFSETQ. The CDR3 extends over 15 amino acids. J was trimmed by 7 bases and V by 5 bases; bases with no gene match: 12. The CDR3 DNA follows: TGCGCCAGCAGTTTCGACAGGGCGTCACTTAATGAGCAGTTCTTC. Protein product: CASSFDRASLNEQFF. Looking up the rest from reference TRBV5-1 and TRBJ2-1 gives the full variable domain: KAGVTQTPRYLIKTRGQQVTLSCSPISGHRSVSWYQQTPGQGLQFLFEYFSETQRNKGNFPGRFSGRQFSNSRSEMNVSTLELGDSALYLCASSFDRASLNEQFFGPGTRLTVL.

The gene calls are TRBV18 and TRBJ2-7; TRBD1 aligns across 9 bases. There are 14 residues in the CDR3. Germline values: CDR1 KGHSH, CDR2 LQKENI. Germline trimming cut 2 bases from V and 5 bases from J; bases unmatched to any gene: 4. The CDR3 spells CASSPGTGTNEQYF. The CDR3 nucleotides are TGTGCCAGCTCACCAGGGACAGGGACGAACGAGCAGTACTTC.

This chain links TRBV19 with TRBJ1-2; 8 bases line up with TRBD1. Per the germline V gene, CDR1 is LNHDA and CDR2 is SQIVND (reference sequence). Trimming cost V 6 bases and J 2 bases; bases outside gene matches: 8. This CDR3 spans 15 amino acids. CDR3 nucleotides: TGTGCCAGTAGATCCGGGGCAGGGGGCAACTATGGCTACACCTTC. It encodes CASRSGAGGNYGYTF.

This chain connects TRBV5-4 to TRBJ2-7, with D possibly being TRBD1 (5 bases). The germline V gene encodes CDR1 SGHNT and CDR2 YYREEE (reference sequence). This CDR3 has 13 amino acids. Trimming removed 7 bases from V and 4 bases from J, with 15 bases in between. CDR3: CASSDSEDYEQYF. The CDR3 DNA reads TGTGCCAGCTCAGACAGCGAGGATTACGAGCAGTACTTC.

The chain uses TRBV27 and TRBJ2-3; weak D call: TRBD1 (5 bases). The V end lost 5 bases, the J end lost 2 bases, and 17 bases lay between the germline ends. Germline CDR1 MNHEY, CDR2 SMNVEV (reference sequence). The CDR3 totals 16 residues. The CDR3 region has the DNA TGTGCCAGCAGTCCCCTTGGCAGGGCCAACACAGATACGCAGTATTTT. Amino acids: CASSPLGRANTDTQYF.

J is TRBJ1-2 and V is TRBV6-5; perhaps TRBD1 as D (6 bases). The CDR3 length is 14 residues. V dropped 0 bases and J dropped 7 bases, with 12 bases sitting between them. From germline, CDR1 is MNHEY and CDR2 SVGAGI. The CDR3 DNA reads TGTGCCAGCAGTTACTCGGCCAGGGGATTTGGCTACACCTTC. It codes for CASSYSARGFGYTF.

The chain uses TRBV5-4 and TRBJ1-4; 8 nucleotides match TRBD1. V trimming: 4 bases; J trimming: 7 bases; junction bases outside the gene matches: 6. Germline V gene data show CDR1 as SGHNT and CDR2 as YYREEE (reference sequence). The CDR3 contains 14 residues. The CDR3 DNA reads TGTGCCAGCAGCCTGGGACAGGCCCCTGAAAAACTGTTTTTT. Translation: CASSLGQAPEKLFF.

The sample holds a few counts of this clone. This chain joins TRBV6-1 and TRBJ1-3; TRBD1 agrees at 9 bases. Germline lookup yields CDR1 MNHNS and CDR2 SASEGT. Trimming cost V 6 bases and J 0 bases; bases outside gene matches: 15. This CDR3 has 19 amino acids. Here the CDR3 DNA reads TGTGCCAGCAGAGAAACACCGGGACAGGGAGATCGCTCTGGAAACACCATATATTTT. Amino acids: CASRETPGQGDRSGNTIYF.

This chain links TRBV27 with TRBJ1-6, with 9 bases matching TRBD1. Germline trimming cut 6 bases from V and 2 bases from J; bases unmatched to any gene: 23. Germline V gene lookup returns CDR1 MNHEY and CDR2 SMNVEV (reference sequence). The CDR3 covers 22 residues. CDR3 residues: CASRARAITGTGHIAYNSPLHF. The CDR3 DNA reads TGTGCCAGCAGAGCTCGAGCGATTACCGGGACAGGGCATATCGCCTATAATTCACCCCTCCACTTT.